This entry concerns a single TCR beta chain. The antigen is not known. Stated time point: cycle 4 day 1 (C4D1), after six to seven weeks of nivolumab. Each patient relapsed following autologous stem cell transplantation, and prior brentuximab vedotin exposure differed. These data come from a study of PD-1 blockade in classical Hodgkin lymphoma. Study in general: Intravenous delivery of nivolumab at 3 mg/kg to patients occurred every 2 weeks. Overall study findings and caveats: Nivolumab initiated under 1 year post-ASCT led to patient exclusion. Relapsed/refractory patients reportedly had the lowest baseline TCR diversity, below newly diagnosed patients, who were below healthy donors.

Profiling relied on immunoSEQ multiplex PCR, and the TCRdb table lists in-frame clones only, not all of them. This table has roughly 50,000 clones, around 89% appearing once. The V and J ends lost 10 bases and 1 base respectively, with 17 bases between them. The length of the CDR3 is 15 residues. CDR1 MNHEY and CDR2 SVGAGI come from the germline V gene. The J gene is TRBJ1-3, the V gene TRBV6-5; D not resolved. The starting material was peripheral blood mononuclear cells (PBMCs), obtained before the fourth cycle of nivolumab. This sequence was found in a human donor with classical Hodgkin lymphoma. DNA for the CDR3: TGTGCCACGTCCCGGGCAGGAGGATCTGGAAACACCATATATTTT. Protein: CATSRAGGSGNTIYF.